This T cell receptor beta chain came from a study of a mutant IDH1 vaccine in newly diagnosed glioma. Broader study findings: Any relationship between pseudoprogression and changes in top peripheral T cell clonotypes seemed absent.

Worth noting for this clone: Its antigen is unknown.

Clones were sequenced by immunoSEQ multiplex PCR, and TCRdb holds only the in-frame ones, with some missing. The table lists fewer than 55,000 clones, 65% of them singletons, with under 5.5% in the top ten. Time point in this sample: week 47, end of study. Mutant IDH1 20-mer peptide, at 300 ug, made up each vaccine dose, with topical imiquimod. Germline V gene data show CDR1 as SGHVS and CDR2 as FNYEAQ. The CDR3 is 14 residues long. V lost 4 bases and J lost 7; bases outside the gene matches: 7. The clonotype originates from a man aged 35 to 55 with glioma. Some clones in this sample may be carry-over from other donors' samples. The source material was peripheral blood mononuclear cells (PBMCs), sampled from a glioma patient whose treatment included an IDH1 peptide vaccine. This sequence joins TRBV7-6 and TRBJ1-2; 9 bases align to TRBD1. The CDR3 reads CASSSGQGRGGYTF. CDR3 nucleotides: TGTGCCAGCAGCTCCGGACAGGGGAGGGGTGGCTACACCTTC.